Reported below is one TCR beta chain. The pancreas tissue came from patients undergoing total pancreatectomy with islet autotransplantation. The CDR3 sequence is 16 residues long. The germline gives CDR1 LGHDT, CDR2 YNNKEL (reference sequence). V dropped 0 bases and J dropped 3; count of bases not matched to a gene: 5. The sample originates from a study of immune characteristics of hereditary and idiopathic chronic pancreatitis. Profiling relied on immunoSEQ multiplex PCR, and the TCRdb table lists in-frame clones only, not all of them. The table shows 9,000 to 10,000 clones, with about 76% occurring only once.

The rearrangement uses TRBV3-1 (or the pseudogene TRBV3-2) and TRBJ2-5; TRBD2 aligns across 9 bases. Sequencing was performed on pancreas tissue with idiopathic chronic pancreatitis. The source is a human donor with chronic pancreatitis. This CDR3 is CASSQEVLAGKETQYF. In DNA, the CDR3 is TGTGCCAGCAGCCAAGAAGTGCTAGCGGGGAAAGAGACCCAGTACTTC.